Described below is a single T cell receptor beta chain sequence and its context. Its antigen is unknown. CDR1 and CDR2 from the germline V gene are SGHDT and YYEEEE. This CDR3 has 13 residues. V was trimmed by 0 bases and J by 3 bases, leaving 6 bases between them. The data were taken from a study of vaccination effects on CD4 cells after COVID-19. Study-wide background: Post-vaccine draws lagged the second dose by a median of 72 days.

Libraries were prepared by immunoSEQ multiplex PCR; TCRdb keeps only in-frame clonotypes and omits some of them. The table has around 15,000 clones, around three quarters seen once. ViraFEST expansion of antigen-specific CD4+ T cells with viral peptide pools preceded sequencing. Following 10 days of culture, CD4+ T cells were isolated. Convalescent patients had PCR-confirmed SARS-CoV-2 infection between March and December 2020. Each participant was administered two doses of either the BNT162b2 or the mRNA-1273 vaccine. The chain employs TRBV5-6 and TRBJ1-2; D gene ambiguous. The TCR was taken from a human donor who had a prior SARS-CoV-2 infection. This sample comprised CD4+ T cells from PBMCs cultured with HCoV-NL63 spike peptides, obtained after COVID-19 vaccination. The CDR3 loop is CASSLGQYYGYTF. CDR3 coding DNA: TGTGCCAGCAGCTTGGGGCAGTACTATGGCTACACCTTC.